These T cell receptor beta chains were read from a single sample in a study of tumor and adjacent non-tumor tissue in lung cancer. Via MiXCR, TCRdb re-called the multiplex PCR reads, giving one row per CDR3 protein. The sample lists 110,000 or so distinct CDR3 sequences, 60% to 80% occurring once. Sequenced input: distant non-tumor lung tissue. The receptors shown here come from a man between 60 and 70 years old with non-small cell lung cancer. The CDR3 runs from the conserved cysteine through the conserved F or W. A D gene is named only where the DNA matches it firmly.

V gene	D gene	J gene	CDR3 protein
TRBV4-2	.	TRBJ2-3	CASSQGASPSTDTQYF
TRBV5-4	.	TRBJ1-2	CASSFPGYGHTF
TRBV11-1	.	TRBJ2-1	CASSFIGRKYGQFF
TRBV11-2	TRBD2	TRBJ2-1	CASSTRLAGGPIEQFF
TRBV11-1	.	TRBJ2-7	CVSSLRLGGSGSYVQYF
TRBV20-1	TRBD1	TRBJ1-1	CGARDWTGDNTGAFF
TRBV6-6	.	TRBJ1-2	CASSANRENYGYTF
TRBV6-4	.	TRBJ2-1	CASSDSGGAFGEQFF
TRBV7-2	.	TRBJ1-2	CASSLQDSFYGYTF
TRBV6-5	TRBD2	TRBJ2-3	CASSYGWRGFVDTQYF
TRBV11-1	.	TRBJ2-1	CASRPGSTNEQFF
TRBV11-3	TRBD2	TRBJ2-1	CASSPRTRPNERFF
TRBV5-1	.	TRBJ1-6	CASSFGRAEDGSPLHF
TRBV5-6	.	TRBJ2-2	CASSLLLQESADTGGLFF
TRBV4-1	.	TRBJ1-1	CASSQVGGPNTEAFF
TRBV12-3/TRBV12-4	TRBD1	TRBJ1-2	CASSSGQGGTGVYYDYTF
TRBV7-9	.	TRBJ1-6	CASNSTSWGRNSPLHF
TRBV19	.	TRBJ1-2	CASKVEDYGYTF
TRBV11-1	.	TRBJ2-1	CVSSLVEHNEQFF
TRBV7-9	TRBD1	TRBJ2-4	CASSLDLGTGNIQYF
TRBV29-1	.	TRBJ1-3	CGVRARQHSGNTIYF
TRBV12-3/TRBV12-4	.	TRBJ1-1	CASNRRDTEAFF
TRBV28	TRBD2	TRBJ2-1	CASSSVAGGRNNEQFF
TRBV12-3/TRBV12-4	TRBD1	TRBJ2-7	CASRGDSTSYEQYF
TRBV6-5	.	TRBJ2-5	CDSNYSVNGETQYF
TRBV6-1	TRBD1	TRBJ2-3	CASSTGQGTFTQYF
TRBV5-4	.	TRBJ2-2	CASSIGPAGELSF
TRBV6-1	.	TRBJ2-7	CASSISMTYEQYF
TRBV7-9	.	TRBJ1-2	CASSLRNLEQGFTYGYTF
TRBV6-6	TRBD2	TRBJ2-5	CASSAPGLAVGETQYF
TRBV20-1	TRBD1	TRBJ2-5	CSAPGQDQETQYF
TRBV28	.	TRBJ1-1	CASSLDLGGTEAFF
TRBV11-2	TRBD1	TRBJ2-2	CASSPRGDSNTGEQFF
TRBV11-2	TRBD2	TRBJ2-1	CASNLGTSEGNEQFF
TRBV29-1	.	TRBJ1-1	CSVFTGTYMNTEAFF
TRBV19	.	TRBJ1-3	CASSNQLLISIGNTIYF
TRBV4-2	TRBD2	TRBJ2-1	CAGSQVQCSGGQDEQFF
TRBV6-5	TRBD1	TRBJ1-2	CAGSPRPGTGVGYTF
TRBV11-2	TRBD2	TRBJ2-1	CTSSTRLAGGPIELFF
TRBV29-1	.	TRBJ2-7	CGVNPPTGEEYF
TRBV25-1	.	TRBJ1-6	CASSEKDPRWAFYNSPLHF
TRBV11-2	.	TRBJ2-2	CGSSLGLGYRSTGELFF
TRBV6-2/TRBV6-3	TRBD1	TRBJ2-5	CASGIQGGQETQYF
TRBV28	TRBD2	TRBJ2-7	CASISGLAEGYEQYF
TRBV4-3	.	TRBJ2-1	CASSQTWTDCNEQFF
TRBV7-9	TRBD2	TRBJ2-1	CASSLGTSAGIDEQFF
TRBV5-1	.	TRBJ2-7	CASSAGSSYEQYF
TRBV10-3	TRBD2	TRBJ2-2	CAIGTSGSRNTGELFF
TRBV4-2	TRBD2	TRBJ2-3	CASSQVVSSGLTSTDTQYF
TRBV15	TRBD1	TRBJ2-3	CAISREGQGRGTQYF
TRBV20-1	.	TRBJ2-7	CSARAVVEHYEQYF
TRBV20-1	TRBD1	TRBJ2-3	CSAARTGYGTQYF
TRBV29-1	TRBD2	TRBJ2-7	CSVVPSGTHEQFF
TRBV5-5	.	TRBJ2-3	CASSLEFRCGRDTQYF
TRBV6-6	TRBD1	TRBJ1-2	CASNLRDRADGYTF
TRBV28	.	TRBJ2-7	CASRTRGQGGSYEQSF
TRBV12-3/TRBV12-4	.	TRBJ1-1	CSSSLSRVNTEAFF
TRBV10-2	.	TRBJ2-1	CASNLVLCEQFF
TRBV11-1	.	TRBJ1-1	CASSPAGSTEAFF